This T cell receptor beta chain appears in the sequencing data of a study of T cell changes during pregnancy in multiple sclerosis. CDR3 length equals 14 residues. Germline values: CDR1 SGHNT, CDR2 YYREEE (reference sequence). The ends were cut back, 2 bases at V and 5 bases at J, with 13 bases in the middle. TCRdb keeps only in-frame clones here, not all; method: immunoSEQ multiplex PCR. This sample carries about 21,000 clones, around 93% of them seen once, and the ten largest clones take 0.55% to 0.8%. This receptor was obtained from a female donor with multiple sclerosis, enrolled in a pregnancy study. The chain combines TRBV5-4 with TRBJ2-5; D possibly corresponds to TRBD2 (5 bases). The sequenced sample was CD4+ T cells from peripheral blood mononuclear cells, obtained in the third trimester of pregnancy. CDR3 nucleotides: TGTGCCAGCAGCTTAACGGGAAGTTTGGAGACCCAGTACTTC. It is translated as CASSLTGSLETQYF. Full variable domain (rest looked up from reference TRBV5-4 and TRBJ2-5): ETGVTQSPTHLIKTRGQQVTLRCSSQSGHNTVSWYQQALGQGPQFIFQYYREEENGRGNFPPRFSGLQFPNYSSELNVNALELDDSALYLCASSLTGSLETQYFGPGTRLLVL.